This T cell receptor beta chain emerged from a study of blood T cell repertoires in COVID-19. On the study more broadly: Samples came from the United States, Italy and Spain, spanning acute and convalescent COVID-19.

In the authors' workflow: Estimation of nucleated cell counts was performed using reference gene primer amplification. Clones were read by immunoSEQ multiplex PCR, and TCRdb kept only the in-frame ones, dropping some. V and J calls plus clone size are reproduced from that table; the DNA served to infer D and trimming. This table holds roughly 260,000 clones, more than 65% found once. Trimming left V 2 bases short and J 3 bases short, with 11 bases between. CDR1 is SGHKS, CDR2 YYEKEE, per germline (reference sequence). The CDR3 consists of 15 residues. The chain carries TRBV5-5 and TRBJ1-4, with a weak D call TRBD1 (5 bases). The material sequenced was peripheral blood. This receptor was identified in a woman aged 18 to 35 with acute or convalescent COVID-19. The CDR3 region has the DNA TGTGCCAGCAGCTTAGGGGTTACAGCTAATGAAAAACTGTTTTTT. Its protein is CASSLGVTANEKLFF.